This record concerns one TCR beta chain sequence. This entry belongs to a study of blood T cell repertoires in COVID-19. The CDR3 extends over 14 amino acids. Trimming took off 0 bases at V and 5 bases at J, with 11 bases between the two ends. Authors' processing steps: Researchers report that nucleated cell counts were estimated from reference gene primer amplification. Using immunoSEQ multiplex PCR, the repertoire was profiled, and TCRdb retains in-frame clones only, with some absent. The V and J calls and the clone size are those of that table, but D and trimming were determined from the DNA. The data hold a few hundred thousand clones, with roughly 90% observed a single time.

The sample taken for sequencing was PBMCs or T cells enriched from blood (not recorded which). The V call is TRBV5-3, the J call TRBJ1-2, with unresolved D. TRBV5-3 belongs to the ORF category, with a function that is uncertain. The sequence was collected from a woman between 50 and 59 years old in a cohort exposed to, infected with or recovered from COVID-19 (not recorded which). As DNA, the CDR3 is TGTGCCAGAAGCTTGGAACAGTCCTATTATGGCTACACCTTC. This gives the protein CARSLEQSYYGYTF.